This T cell receptor beta chain was found in a study of molecular identifiers for immune sequencing clone quantification. Overall study findings and caveats: Spiked Jurkat TCR RNA equal to one cell could reportedly be picked out among some 1 million naive cells.

This clonotype was found many times. The antigen remains unidentified. Germline V CDR1 and CDR2: SGHNT, YENEEA. The V and J ends lost 3 bases and 2 bases respectively, with 9 bases between them. The CDR3 is 14 residues long. TCRdb re-called the PCR reads with MiXCR, one entry per CDR3 protein. The table shows tens of thousands of distinct CDR3 sequences, with 18% occurring only once. The chain uses TRBV11-3 and TRBJ2-3, with D possibly being TRBD1 (5 bases). The TCR sequence derives from a human donor in good health. Some libraries in this study had Jurkat cell RNA spiked in. The sample taken for sequencing was naive CD8+ T cells from blood, with Jurkat cell RNA spiked in. This sample's subset: FACS-sorted CD8+CD4-CCR7+CD45RA+ naive T cells. CDR3 residues: CASSFQGITDTQYF. The DNA of the CDR3 is TGTGCCAGCAGCTTCCAGGGTATCACAGATACGCAGTATTTT.